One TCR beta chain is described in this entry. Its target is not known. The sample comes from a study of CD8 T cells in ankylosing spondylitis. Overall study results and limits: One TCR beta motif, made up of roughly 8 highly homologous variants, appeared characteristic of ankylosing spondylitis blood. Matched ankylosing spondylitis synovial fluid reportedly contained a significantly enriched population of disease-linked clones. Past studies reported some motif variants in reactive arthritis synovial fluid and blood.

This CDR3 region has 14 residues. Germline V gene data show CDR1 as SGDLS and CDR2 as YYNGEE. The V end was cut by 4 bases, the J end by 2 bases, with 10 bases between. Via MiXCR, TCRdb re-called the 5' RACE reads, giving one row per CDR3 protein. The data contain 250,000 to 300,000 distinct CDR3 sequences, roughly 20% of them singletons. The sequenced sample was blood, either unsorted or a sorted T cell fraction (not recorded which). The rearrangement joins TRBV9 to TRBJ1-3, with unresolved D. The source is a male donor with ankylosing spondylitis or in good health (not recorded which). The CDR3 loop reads CASSPQGTGNTIYF. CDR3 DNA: TGTGCCAGCAGCCCCCAAGGGACTGGAAACACCATATATTTT.